These 3 T cell receptor beta chains were all obtained from the same sample, sequenced in a study of blood T cell repertoires in COVID-19. The table came from immunoSEQ multiplex PCR; TCRdb's copy has only in-frame clones and leaves some out. The table lists about 300,000 clones, roughly 91% of them singletons, with approximately 1.8% in the top ten. Sequenced input: peripheral blood. The receptors come from a woman in her 30s with COVID-19, enrolled during active disease.

CDR3 protein: CASNPPPPRYGYTF. In DNA, the CDR3 is TGTGCCAGCAACCCCCCACCGCCGAGGTATGGCTACACCTTC. J is TRBJ1-2 and V is TRBV5-8; D not certain. CDR1 SGHTS and CDR2 YDEGEE come from the germline V gene. V was shortened by 6 bases and J by 5 bases, with 17 bases between the two germline ends. This CDR3 contains 14 residues. The complete variable domain, with remaining parts taken from reference TRBV5-8 and TRBJ1-2, reads EAGVTQSPTHLIKTRGQQATLRCSPISGHTSVYWYQQALGLGLQFLLWYDEGEERNRGNFPPRFSGRQFPNYSSELNVNALELEDSALYLCASNPPPPRYGYTFGSGTRLTVV.

The chain is built from TRBV28 and TRBJ2-1; D is unresolved. The V gene lost 4 bases and the J gene lost 4 bases, with 5 bases spanning the gap. CDR1 and CDR2 from the germline V gene are MDHEN and SYDVKM. CDR3 length equals 12 residues. The DNA for the CDR3 is TGTGCCAGCAGTTCCGAGTACAATGAGCAGTTCTTC. Translating it yields CASSSEYNEQFF.

In this sample, this clone turned up a few times. The rearrangement joins TRBV7-2 to TRBJ2-3, with D perhaps TRBD1 (5 bases). The V gene lost 0 bases and the J gene lost 3 bases, with 7 bases spanning the gap. CDR3 length: 14 residues. Germline values: CDR1 SGHTA, CDR2 FQGNSA. DNA for the CDR3: TGTGCCAGCAGCTTAGCAGGGGCTACAGATACGCAGTATTTT. Protein: CASSLAGATDTQYF.